A single sample gave rise to the 13 T cell receptor beta chains below, sequenced in a study of shared clonotypes between healthy human individuals. Assay used: immunoSEQ multiplex PCR; TCRdb lists only in-frame clones, some missing. The sample consists of over 2 million clones, approximately 90% of them appearing once. The specimen sequenced was naive CD4+ T cells from PBMCs. Indicated subset: CD45RA+ positively selected. All receptors come from a man between 18 and 35 years old in good health. Some clones in this sample may be carry-over from other donors' samples.

The sample holds a few counts of this clone. The sample holds other DNA sequences that translate to the same CDR3. This rearrangement joins TRBV28 to TRBJ2-3; D unresolved. This CDR3 region has 11 residues. Germline CDR1 reads MDHEN; CDR2 reads SYDVKM. Trimming stripped 2 bases from V and 3 bases from J, with 0 bases between. CDR3 sequence reads: CASSLTDTQYF. The CDR3 bases are TGTGCCAGCAGTTTAACAGATACGCAGTATTTT.

V gene TRBV29-1 combines with J gene TRBJ2-3, with 9 bases fitting TRBD2. This CDR3 contains 16 residues. Germline CDR1 SQVTM, CDR2 ANQGSEA. V shed 4 bases and J 2 bases; nucleotides not matched to a gene: 10. This chain's CDR3 is CSVASGTHTPTDTQYF. The CDR3 coding sequence is TGCAGCGTTGCTAGCGGGACTCACACTCCCACAGATACGCAGTATTTT.

The chain recombines TRBV10-3 with TRBJ2-2, with D unclear. CDR3 length: 16 amino acids. Trimming stripped 3 bases from V and 1 base from J, with 12 bases between. Germline lookup yields CDR1 ENHRY and CDR2 SYGVKD. The CDR3 region has the DNA TGTGCCATCAGTGATAGGGCGGAGAAGAACACCGGGGAGCTGTTTTTT. It yields the protein CAISDRAEKNTGELFF.

The chain joins TRBV11-2 to TRBJ2-7; 7 positions agree with TRBD2. Germline values: CDR1 SGHAT, CDR2 FQNNGV. The CDR3 runs 14 residues. The ends lost 1 base at V and 2 bases at J; junction bases unmatched: 2. The CDR3 sequence is CASSLGEGPYEQYF. In DNA, the CDR3 is TGTGCCAGCAGCTTAGGGGAGGGGCCCTACGAGCAGTACTTC.

The rearrangement links TRBV7-2 to TRBJ2-6; D tentatively reads TRBD1 or TRBD2 (5 bases each). The CDR3 contains 16 residues. V lost 1 base and J 1 base, leaving 8 bases between the germline ends. CDR1 is SGHTA and CDR2 is FQGNSA in the germline V gene. The CDR3 is CASSLEGTSGANVLTF. CDR3 nucleotides: TGTGCCAGCAGCTTAGAGGGGACGTCTGGGGCCAACGTCCTGACTTTC.

V gene TRBV4-3 combines with J gene TRBJ1-3; D remains unclear. CDR3 size: 16 residues. The V end was cut by 0 bases, the J end by 4 bases, with 13 bases between. Germline V gives CDR1 LGHNA, CDR2 YSLEER. CDR3 sequence (DNA): TGCGCCAGCAGCCAAGATTCAGGAGTCTCCGGAAACACCATATATTTT. Amino acids: CASSQDSGVSGNTIYF.

J is TRBJ2-5 and V is TRBV18; D ambiguous. V was cut by 3 bases and J by 5 bases, with 10 bases left in between. This CDR3 spans 13 amino acids. Germline loops: CDR1 KGHSH, CDR2 LQKENI. The CDR3, as DNA: TGTGCCAGCTCACCTCTTCCTCGGGAGACCCAGTACTTC. This translates into CASSPLPRETQYF.

Comments on this clone: The identical CDR3 is also encoded by other nucleotide sequences in the sample. The chain uses TRBV5-1 and TRBJ1-3, with D possibly matching TRBD1 (5 bases). This CDR3 is 14 amino acids long. Deletions cut 5 bases from V and 0 bases from J, with 9 bases between. Germline assignment: CDR1 SGHRS and CDR2 YFSETQ. Here the CDR3 DNA reads TGCGCCAGCAGATGGGACTCCTCTGGAAACACCATATATTTT. Amino acid sequence: CASRWDSSGNTIYF.

V and J are TRBV5-4 and TRBJ2-1, with no clear D. The CDR3 sequence is 16 residues long. V was cut by 4 bases and J by 8 bases, with 22 bases left in between. Germline CDR1 and CDR2: SGHNT and YYREEE (reference sequence). The CDR3 nucleotides read TGTGCCAGCAGCCCCGGCGGCTACCGACCTGGGGATGAGCAGTTCTTC. It yields the protein CASSPGGYRPGDEQFF. The full variable domain, with the rest looked up from reference TRBV5-4 and TRBJ2-1, is ETGVTQSPTHLIKTRGQQVTLRCSSQSGHNTVSWYQQALGQGPQFIFQYYREEENGRGNFPPRFSGLQFPNYSSELNVNALELDDSALYLCASSPGGYRPGDEQFFGPGTRLTVL.

This chain links TRBV5-8 with TRBJ1-2; D gene uncertain. Trimming pared 1 base from V and 8 bases from J, leaving 6 bases between. Per germline, CDR1 SGHTS and CDR2 YDEGEE. The CDR3 is 11 amino acids. Written as DNA, the CDR3 is TGTGCCAGCAGCTTGAATCGGGGCTACACCTTC. Its protein product is CASSLNRGYTF. The whole variable domain, filled in from reference TRBV5-8 and TRBJ1-2, reads EAGVTQSPTHLIKTRGQQATLRCSPISGHTSVYWYQQALGLGLQFLLWYDEGEERNRGNFPPRFSGRQFPNYSSELNVNALELEDSALYLCASSLNRGYTFGSGTRLTVV.

V is TRBV19 and J is TRBJ2-7, with 7 bases that match TRBD1. The CDR3 is 15 amino acids. The J segment lost 4 bases and the V segment lost 4 bases, leaving 10 bases of the junction unmatched. CDR1 is LNHDA and CDR2 is SQIVND in the germline V gene (reference sequence). The DNA of the CDR3 is TGTGCCAGTAGTAACCGGGACAGAAGTCCATACGAGCAGTACTTC. Protein: CASSNRDRSPYEQYF.

This clone was seen a handful of times. The rearrangement joins TRBV30 to TRBJ1-2; D possibly corresponds to TRBD1 (6 bases). Trimming took 3 bases from V and 0 from J, leaving 17 bases between them. This CDR3 is built from 16 residues. Germline V CDR1 and CDR2: GTSNPN, SVGIG (reference sequence). The CDR3, as DNA: TGTGCCTGGAGCAGGGATTGGGAGGGGGCTAACTATGGCTACACCTTC. This sequence encodes CAWSRDWEGANYGYTF.

This rearrangement joins TRBV10-3 to TRBJ2-7; no clear D. The CDR3 extends over 13 amino acids. CDR1 and CDR2 (germline): ENHRY, SYGVKD. Trimming removed 3 bases at V and 3 bases at J, with 9 bases between. CDR3 amino acids: CAISEREDYEQYF. The CDR3 DNA reads TGTGCCATCAGTGAAAGGGAAGACTACGAGCAGTACTTC.